Listed below are T cell receptor beta chains from one sample, sequenced in a study of shared clonotypes between healthy human individuals. The repertoire was sequenced with immunoSEQ multiplex PCR; TCRdb's copy has only in-frame clones and lacks some. The sample holds about 1.4 million clones, roughly 95% seen once. The sample consisted of naive CD4+ T cells sorted from blood. Every receptor here comes from a man under 40 in good health. Each CDR3 is given with its conserved first and last residue. The D gene is left open where the match is weak. Rows give clone size only sometimes, using once, few, many, or a class for an expanded clone.

J: TRBJ1-4
V: TRBV4-3
size: .
D: TRBD1
CDR3: CASSQGTGSDEKLFF
DNA: TGCGCCAGCAGCCAAGGGACAGGGAGTGATGAAAAACTGTTTTTT

J: TRBJ2-7
V: TRBV6-1
size: .
D: .
CDR3: CASSAPGGGLGEQYF
DNA: TGTGCCAGCAGCGCCCCGGGTGGAGGGTTAGGAGAGCAGTACTTC

J: TRBJ1-4
V: TRBV4-3
size: .
D: .
CDR3: CASSQERREKLFF
DNA: TGCGCCAGCAGCCAAGAAAGACGCGAAAAACTGTTTTTT

J: TRBJ2-1
V: TRBV5-8
size: .
D: .
CDR3: CASSPVGRGPGEQFF
DNA: TGTGCCAGCAGCCCCGTTGGGAGGGGGCCTGGTGAGCAGTTCTTC

J: TRBJ2-4
V: TRBV27
size: .
D: TRBD1
CDR3: CASSPRTGMGDIQYF
DNA: TGTGCCAGCAGTCCCAGGACAGGAATGGGGGACATTCAGTACTTC

J: TRBJ2-3
V: TRBV6-1
size: .
D: .
CDR3: CASSGLAVNTDTQYF
DNA: TGTGCCAGCAGTGGGTTAGCGGTAAACACAGATACGCAGTATTTT

J: TRBJ2-7
V: TRBV11-2
size: once
D: .
CDR3: CASSQQGISEQYF
DNA: TGTGCCAGCAGCCAGCAGGGAATCAGCGAGCAGTACTTC

J: TRBJ2-2
V: TRBV5-4
size: .
D: TRBD2
CDR3: CASSPSGRTVTGELFF
DNA: TGTGCCAGCAGCCCTAGCGGGAGAACGGTAACCGGGGAGCTGTTTTTT

J: TRBJ2-6
V: TRBV18
size: .
D: .
CDR3: CASSPGGPGANVLTF
DNA: TGTGCCAGCTCACCAGGGGGGCCTGGGGCCAACGTCCTGACTTTC

J: TRBJ1-1
V: TRBV5-4
size: .
D: .
CDR3: CASSLAPGTEAFF
DNA: TGTGCCAGCAGCTTGGCCCCGGGAACCGAAGCTTTCTTT

J: TRBJ1-5
V: TRBV19
size: .
D: .
CDR3: CASREEDNQPQHF
DNA: TGTGCCAGTAGAGAAGAGGACAATCAGCCCCAGCATTTT

J: TRBJ1-2
V: TRBV2
size: .
D: .
CDR3: CASSEGGRLGGYTF
DNA: TGTGCCAGCAGTGAAGGCGGCAGACTAGGAGGCTACACCTTC

J: TRBJ2-3
V: TRBV29-1
size: .
D: .
CDR3: CSVDQDTDTQYF
DNA: TGCAGCGTCGATCAAGACACAGATACGCAGTATTTT

J: TRBJ2-5
V: TRBV28
size: .
D: .
CDR3: CASSFPSETQYF
DNA: TGTGCCAGCAGTTTCCCCTCTGAGACCCAGTACTTC

J: TRBJ2-3
V: TRBV7-8
size: .
D: TRBD2
CDR3: CASSLVRGRSDTQYF
DNA: TGTGCCAGCAGCTTAGTTCGCGGGAGGTCAGATACGCAGTATTTT

J: TRBJ1-2
V: TRBV6-5
size: .
D: .
CDR3: CATTPTGLYGYTF
DNA: TGTGCCACCACCCCGACAGGCCTATATGGCTACACCTTC

J: TRBJ2-7
V: TRBV7-9
size: .
D: TRBD2
CDR3: CASSLGASGDRHEQYF
DNA: TGTGCCAGCAGCTTAGGGGCTAGCGGGGATAGGCACGAGCAGTACTTC

J: TRBJ2-4
V: TRBV10-2
size: once
D: .
CDR3: CASSESTGWDIQYF
DNA: TGCGCCAGCAGTGAGTCGACAGGTTGGGACATTCAGTACTTC

J: TRBJ2-7
V: TRBV29-1
size: .
D: TRBD2
CDR3: CSAGLAGLSSYEQYF
DNA: TGCAGCGCGGGACTAGCGGGATTATCCTCCTACGAGCAGTACTTC

J: TRBJ1-5
V: TRBV10-2
size: .
D: .
CDR3: CASSRSRDPIAYSNQPQHF
DNA: TGCGCCAGCAGCAGGAGCCGGGACCCGATAGCTTATAGCAATCAGCCCCAGCATTTT

J: TRBJ2-4
V: TRBV5-1
size: .
D: .
CDR3: CASSGGPGATKNIQYF
DNA: TGCGCCAGCAGCGGGGGACCTGGGGCAACCAAAAACATTCAGTACTTC

J: TRBJ2-3
V: TRBV5-1
size: .
D: .
CDR3: CASSFARGPGDTQYF
DNA: TGCGCCAGCAGCTTTGCCCGAGGGCCTGGGGATACGCAGTATTTT

J: TRBJ1-1
V: TRBV11-2
size: once
D: TRBD1
CDR3: CASSSDRGTEAFF
DNA: TGTGCCAGCAGCTCAGACAGGGGCACTGAAGCTTTCTTT

J: TRBJ2-1
V: TRBV10-3
size: .
D: .
CDR3: CAISLREGHEQFF
DNA: TGTGCCATCAGTCTTAGGGAAGGTCATGAGCAGTTCTTC

J: TRBJ2-1
V: TRBV19
size: .
D: .
CDR3: CASSMPAGVSSYNEQFF
DNA: TGTGCCAGTAGTATGCCCGCAGGGGTCAGCTCCTACAATGAGCAGTTCTTC

J: TRBJ2-7
V: TRBV6-6
size: .
D: .
CDR3: CASSYSDRYEQYF
DNA: TGTGCCAGCAGTTACTCCGACAGGTACGAGCAGTACTTC

J: TRBJ2-7
V: TRBV27
size: once
D: TRBD2
CDR3: CASSPRLAGGLSYEQYF
DNA: TGTGCCAGCAGTCCCAGACTAGCGGGAGGCCTCTCCTACGAGCAGTACTTC

J: TRBJ2-7
V: TRBV6-5
size: .
D: TRBD2
CDR3: CASRTSGGSEQYF
DNA: TGTGCCAGCAGGACTTCGGGAGGCTCCGAGCAGTACTTC

J: TRBJ1-4
V: TRBV18
size: .
D: TRBD1
CDR3: CASSPLQIRTGGEKLFF
DNA: TGTGCCAGCTCACCGCTTCAGATCAGGACAGGAGGGGAAAAACTGTTTTTT

J: TRBJ1-2
V: TRBV4-1
size: .
D: TRBD1
CDR3: CASSQERGQGANYGYTF
DNA: TGCGCCAGCAGCCAAGAGAGGGGACAGGGGGCTAACTATGGCTACACCTTC

J: TRBJ1-2
V: TRBV15
size: .
D: .
CDR3: CATSRVYAYGYTF
DNA: TGTGCCACCAGCAGAGTCTATGCCTATGGCTACACCTTC

J: TRBJ2-7
V: TRBV7-2
size: .
D: .
CDR3: CASTKPRWTYSYEQYF
DNA: TGTGCCAGCACCAAACCCCGGTGGACTTACTCCTACGAGCAGTACTTC

J: TRBJ2-7
V: TRBV20-1
size: .
D: .
CDR3: CSALGHSEQYF
DNA: TGCAGTGCTTTGGGACACTCCGAGCAGTACTTC

J: TRBJ2-7
V: TRBV5-4
size: .
D: .
CDR3: CASTGATYEQYF
DNA: TGTGCCAGCACTGGGGCCACCTACGAGCAGTACTTC

J: TRBJ2-5
V: TRBV28
size: .
D: .
CDR3: CASSPARVETQYF
DNA: TGTGCCAGCAGTCCGGCCAGGGTAGAGACCCAGTACTTC

J: TRBJ2-5
V: TRBV6-5
size: .
D: TRBD1
CDR3: CASCRQGEKETQYF
DNA: TGTGCCAGCTGCCGACAGGGGGAAAAAGAGACCCAGTACTTC

J: TRBJ1-3
V: TRBV28
size: .
D: .
CDR3: CASRPRELSGNTIYF
DNA: TGTGCCAGCCGGCCAAGGGAACTCTCTGGAAACACCATATATTTT

J: TRBJ1-1
V: TRBV27
size: once
D: .
CDR3: CASSFKGNTEAFF
DNA: TGTGCCAGCAGTTTTAAAGGGAACACTGAAGCTTTCTTT

J: TRBJ2-1
V: TRBV13
size: .
D: TRBD2
CDR3: CASSSLQTSRYNEQFF
DNA: TGTGCCAGCAGCTCTCTTCAGACTAGCAGATACAATGAGCAGTTCTTC

J: TRBJ1-3
V: TRBV9
size: .
D: .
CDR3: CASSVDSSLSGNTIYF
DNA: TGTGCCAGCAGCGTAGACAGCTCACTCTCTGGAAACACCATATATTTT

J: TRBJ1-1
V: TRBV5-1
size: .
D: TRBD1
CDR3: CASSTGQGAYTEAFF
DNA: TGCGCCAGCAGCACCGGACAGGGGGCTTACACTGAAGCTTTCTTT

J: TRBJ1-1
V: TRBV18
size: .
D: .
CDR3: CASSPAPGFSVAFF
DNA: TGTGCCAGCTCACCGGCCCCAGGGTTTAGCGTGGCTTTCTTT

J: TRBJ2-5
V: TRBV28
size: .
D: TRBD1
CDR3: CASSTTGGGETQYF
DNA: TGTGCCAGCAGTACTACAGGGGGCGGGGAGACCCAGTACTTC

J: TRBJ2-1
V: TRBV9
size: .
D: TRBD2
CDR3: CASSVGLAGGLNEQFF
DNA: TGTGCCAGCAGCGTCGGACTAGCGGGAGGTCTCAATGAGCAGTTCTTC